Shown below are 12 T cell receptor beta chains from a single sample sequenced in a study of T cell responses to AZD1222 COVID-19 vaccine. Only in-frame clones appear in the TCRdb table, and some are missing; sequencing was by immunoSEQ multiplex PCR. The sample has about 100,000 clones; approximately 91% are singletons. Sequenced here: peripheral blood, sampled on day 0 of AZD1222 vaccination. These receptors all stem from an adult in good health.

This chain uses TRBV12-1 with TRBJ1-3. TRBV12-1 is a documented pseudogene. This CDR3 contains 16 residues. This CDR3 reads CASSPDREGAGNTIYF. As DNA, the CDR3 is TGTGCCAGCAGCCCCGATCGCGAGGGCGCCGGAAACACCATATATTTT.

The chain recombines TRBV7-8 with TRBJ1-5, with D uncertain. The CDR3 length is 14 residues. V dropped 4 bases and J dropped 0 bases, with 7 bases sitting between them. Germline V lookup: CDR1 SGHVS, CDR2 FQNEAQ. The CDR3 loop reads CASSSVGSNQPQHF. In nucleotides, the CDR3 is TGTGCCAGCAGCTCGGTCGGTAGCAATCAGCCCCAGCATTTT. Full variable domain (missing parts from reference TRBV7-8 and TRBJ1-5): GAGVSQSPRYKVAKRGQDVALRCDPISGHVSLFWYQQALGQGPEFLTYFQNEAQLDKSGLPSDRFFAERPEGSVSTLKIQRTQQEDSAVYLCASSSVGSNQPQHFGDGTRLSIL.

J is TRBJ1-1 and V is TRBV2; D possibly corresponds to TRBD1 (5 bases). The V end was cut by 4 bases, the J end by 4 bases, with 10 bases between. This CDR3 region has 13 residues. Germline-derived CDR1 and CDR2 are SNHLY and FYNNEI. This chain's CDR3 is CASSAGRVTEAFF. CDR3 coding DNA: TGTGCCAGCAGTGCCGGCAGGGTCACTGAAGCTTTCTTT.

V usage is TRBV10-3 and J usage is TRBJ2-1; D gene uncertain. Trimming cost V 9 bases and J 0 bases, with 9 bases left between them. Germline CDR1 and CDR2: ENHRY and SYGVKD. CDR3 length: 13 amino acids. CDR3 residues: CAISWSSYNEQFF. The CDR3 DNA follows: TGTGCCATTAGTTGGAGCTCCTACAATGAGCAGTTCTTC.

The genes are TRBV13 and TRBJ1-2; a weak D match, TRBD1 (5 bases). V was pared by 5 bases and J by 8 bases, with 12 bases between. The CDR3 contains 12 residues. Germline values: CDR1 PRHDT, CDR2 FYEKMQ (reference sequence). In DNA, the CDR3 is TGTGCCAGCAGCGGGGGGACCGTCGGCTACACCTTC. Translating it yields CASSGGTVGYTF. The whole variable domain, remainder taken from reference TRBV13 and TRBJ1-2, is AAGVIQSPRHLIKEKRETATLKCYPIPRHDTVYWYQQGPGQDPQFLISFYEKMQSDKGSIPDRFSAQQFSDYHSELNMSSLELGDSALYFCASSGGTVGYTFGSGTRLTVV.

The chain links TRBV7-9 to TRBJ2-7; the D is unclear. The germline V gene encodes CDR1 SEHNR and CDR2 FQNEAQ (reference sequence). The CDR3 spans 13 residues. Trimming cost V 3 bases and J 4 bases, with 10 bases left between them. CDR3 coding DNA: TGTGCCAGCAGCTTCGGCAGTCGGTACGAGCAGTACTTC. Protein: CASSFGSRYEQYF.

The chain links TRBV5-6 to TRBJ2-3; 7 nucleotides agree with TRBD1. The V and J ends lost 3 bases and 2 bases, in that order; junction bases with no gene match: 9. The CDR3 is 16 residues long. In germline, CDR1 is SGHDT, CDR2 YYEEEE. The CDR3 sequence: CASSSYRDRLTDTQYF. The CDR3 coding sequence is TGTGCCAGCAGCTCGTACCGGGACAGACTCACAGATACGCAGTATTTT.

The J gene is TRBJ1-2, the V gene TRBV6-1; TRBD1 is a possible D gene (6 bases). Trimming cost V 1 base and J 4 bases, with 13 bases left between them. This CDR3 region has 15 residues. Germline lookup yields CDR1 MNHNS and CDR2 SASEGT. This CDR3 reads CASSEGGQSFYGYTF. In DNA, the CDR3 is TGTGCCAGCAGTGAAGGTGGACAGAGTTTCTATGGCTACACCTTC.

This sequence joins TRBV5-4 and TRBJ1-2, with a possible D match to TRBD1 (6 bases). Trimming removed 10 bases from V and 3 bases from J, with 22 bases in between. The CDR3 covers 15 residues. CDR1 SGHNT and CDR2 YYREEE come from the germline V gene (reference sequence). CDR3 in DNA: TGTGCCGCCCGGAGTGGGGGGGGGCTATACTATGGCTACACCTTC. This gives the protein CAARSGGGLYYGYTF.

The CDR3 nucleotides read TGTGCCGTACAGGCTTATAGCAATCAGCCCCAGCATTTT. This translates into CAVQAYSNQPQHF. The chain links TRBV6-6 to TRBJ1-5; tentatively, D is TRBD1 (5 bases). The length of the CDR3 is 13 residues. V was cut by 11 bases and J by 0 bases, with 11 bases left in between. In germline, CDR1 is MNHNY, CDR2 SVGAGI (reference sequence).

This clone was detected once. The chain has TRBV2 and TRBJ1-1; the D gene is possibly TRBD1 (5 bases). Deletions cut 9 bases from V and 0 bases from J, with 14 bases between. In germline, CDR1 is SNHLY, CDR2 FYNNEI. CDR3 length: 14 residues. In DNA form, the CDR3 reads TGTGCCAGTAATCAGGGCGGAGTGAACACTGAAGCTTTCTTT. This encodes CASNQGGVNTEAFF.

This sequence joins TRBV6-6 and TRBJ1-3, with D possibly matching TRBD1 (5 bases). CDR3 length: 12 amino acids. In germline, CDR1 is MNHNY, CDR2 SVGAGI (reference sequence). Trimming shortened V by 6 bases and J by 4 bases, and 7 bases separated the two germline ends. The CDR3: CASSGDGNTIYF. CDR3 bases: TGTGCCAGCAGCGGGGACGGAAACACCATATATTTT.